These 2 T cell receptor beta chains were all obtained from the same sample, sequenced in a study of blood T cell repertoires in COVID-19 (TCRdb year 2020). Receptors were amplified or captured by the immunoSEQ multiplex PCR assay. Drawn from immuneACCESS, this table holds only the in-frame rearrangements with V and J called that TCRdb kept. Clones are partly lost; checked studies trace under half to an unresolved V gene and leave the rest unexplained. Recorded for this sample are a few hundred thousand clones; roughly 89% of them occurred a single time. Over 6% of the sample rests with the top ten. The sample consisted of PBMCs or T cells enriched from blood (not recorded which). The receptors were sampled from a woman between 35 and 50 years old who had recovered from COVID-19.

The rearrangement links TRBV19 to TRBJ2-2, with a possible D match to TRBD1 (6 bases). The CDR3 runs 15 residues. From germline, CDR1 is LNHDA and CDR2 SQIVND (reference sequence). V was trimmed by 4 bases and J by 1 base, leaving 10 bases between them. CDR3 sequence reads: CASSTETGNTGELFF. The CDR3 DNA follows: TGTGCCAGTAGTACGGAGACAGGGAACACCGGGGAGCTGTTTTTT.

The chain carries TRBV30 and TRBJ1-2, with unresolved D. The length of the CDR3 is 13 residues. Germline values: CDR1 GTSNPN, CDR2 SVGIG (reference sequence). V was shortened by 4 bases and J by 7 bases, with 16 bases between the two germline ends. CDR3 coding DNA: TGTGCCTGGATGCCAGGCCCGGCGGGTGGCTACACCTTC. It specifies CAWMPGPAGGYTF.